This TCR beta chain was sequenced during a study of T cell responses to AZD1222 COVID-19 vaccine. The assay was immunoSEQ multiplex PCR, and TCRdb's table has in-frame clones only and misses some. This sample yields roughly 80,000 clones, of which more than 75% are seen a single time; under 5% belongs to the top ten. The CDR3 length is 15 residues. From germline, CDR1 is SGHRS and CDR2 YFSETQ. The V and J ends lost 3 bases and 5 bases respectively, with 16 bases between them. This chain joins TRBV5-1 and TRBJ2-3; D uncertain. This receptor was taken from an adult in good health. Sequenced material: peripheral blood, taken on day 0 of AZD1222 vaccination. The CDR3 here is CASSSRPGFEDTQYF. DNA for the CDR3: TGCGCCAGCAGCTCCCGACCGGGTTTCGAAGATACGCAGTATTTT.